The clone carrying this TCR beta chain was recorded once. The antigen is not known. This specimen belongs to a study of Ad26.COV2.S vaccination and SARS-CoV-2 variants. Repertoires were generated with immunoSEQ multiplex PCR, while TCRdb's copy carries only in-frame clones and drops some. Among fewer than 100,000 clones listed, less than 85% were seen once. Study conclusions and caveats: Higher spike-specific TCR breadth was found in vaccine recipients than in placebo recipients. Analyses of TCR breadth and depth may have underestimated total T cell responses.

The CDR3 runs 13 residues. Germline CDR1 is SNHLY and CDR2 is FYNNEI. V gave up 6 bases and J gave up 5 bases, with 13 bases separating them. The origin of this receptor is a human donor who had recovered from COVID-19. J is TRBJ2-5 and V is TRBV2; D might be TRBD2 (5 bases). The sequencing used peripheral blood, collected after recovery from COVID-19. CDR3 loop: CASSLTERETQYF. Here the CDR3 DNA reads TGTGCCAGCAGCCTGACTGAGCGGGAGACCCAGTACTTC.